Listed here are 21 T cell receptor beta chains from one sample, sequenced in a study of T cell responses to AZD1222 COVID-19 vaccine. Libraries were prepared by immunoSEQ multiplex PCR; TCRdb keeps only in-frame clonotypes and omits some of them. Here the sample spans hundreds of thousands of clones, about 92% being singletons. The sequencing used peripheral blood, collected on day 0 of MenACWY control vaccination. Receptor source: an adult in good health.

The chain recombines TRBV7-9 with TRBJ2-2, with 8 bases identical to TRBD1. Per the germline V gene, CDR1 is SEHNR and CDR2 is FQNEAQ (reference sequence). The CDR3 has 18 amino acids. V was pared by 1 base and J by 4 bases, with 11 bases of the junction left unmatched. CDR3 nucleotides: TGTGCCAGCAGCTTAGGGTTGATGGGACAGGCCCGCACCGGGGAGCTGTTTTTT. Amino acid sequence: CASSLGLMGQARTGELFF.

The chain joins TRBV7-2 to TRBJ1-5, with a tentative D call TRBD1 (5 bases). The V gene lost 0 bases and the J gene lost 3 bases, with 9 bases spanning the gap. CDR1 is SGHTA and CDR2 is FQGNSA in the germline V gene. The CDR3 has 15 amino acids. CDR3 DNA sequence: TGTGCCAGCAGCTTAGCGTGGGGGTCCAATCAGCCCCAGCATTTT. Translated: CASSLAWGSNQPQHF. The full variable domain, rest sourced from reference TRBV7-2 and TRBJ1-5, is GAGVSQSPSNKVTEKGKDVELRCDPISGHTALYWYRQSLGQGLEFLIYFQGNSAPDKSGLPSDRFSAERTGGSVSTLTIQRTQQEDSAVYLCASSLAWGSNQPQHFGDGTRLSIL.

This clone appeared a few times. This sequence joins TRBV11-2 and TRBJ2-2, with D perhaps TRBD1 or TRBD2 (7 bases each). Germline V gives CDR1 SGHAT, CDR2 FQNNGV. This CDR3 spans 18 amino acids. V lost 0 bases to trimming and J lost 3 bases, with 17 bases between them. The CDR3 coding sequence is TGTGCCAGCAGCTTAGATAAATCCCAGGGGGGGGACACCGGGGAGCTGTTTTTT. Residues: CASSLDKSQGGDTGELFF.

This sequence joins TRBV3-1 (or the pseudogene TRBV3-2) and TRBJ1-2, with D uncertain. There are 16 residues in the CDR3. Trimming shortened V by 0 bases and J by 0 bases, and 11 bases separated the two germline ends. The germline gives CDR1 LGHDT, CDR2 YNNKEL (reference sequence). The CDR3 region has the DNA TGTGCCAGCAGCCAAGATTGGAAAGAGGCTAACTATGGCTACACCTTC. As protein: CASSQDWKEANYGYTF.

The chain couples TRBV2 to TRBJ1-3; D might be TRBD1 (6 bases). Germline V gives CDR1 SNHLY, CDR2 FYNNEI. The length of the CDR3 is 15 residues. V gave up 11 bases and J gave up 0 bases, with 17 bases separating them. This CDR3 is CAGQTEGYSGNTIYF. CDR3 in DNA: TGTGCCGGACAGACGGAGGGATACTCTGGAAACACCATATATTTT.

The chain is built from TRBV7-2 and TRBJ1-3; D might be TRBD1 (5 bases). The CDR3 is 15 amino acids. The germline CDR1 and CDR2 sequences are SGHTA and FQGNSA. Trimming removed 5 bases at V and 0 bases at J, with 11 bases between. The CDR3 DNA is TGTGCCAGCAGCGGCGGGGGGTCCTCTGGAAACACCATATATTTT. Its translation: CASSGGGSSGNTIYF.

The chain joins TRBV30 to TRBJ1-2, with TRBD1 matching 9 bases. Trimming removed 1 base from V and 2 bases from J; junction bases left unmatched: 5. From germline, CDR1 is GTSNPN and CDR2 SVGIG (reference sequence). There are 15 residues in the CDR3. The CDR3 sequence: CAWSEGQGPNYGYTF. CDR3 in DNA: TGTGCCTGGAGTGAGGGACAGGGACCGAACTATGGCTACACCTTC. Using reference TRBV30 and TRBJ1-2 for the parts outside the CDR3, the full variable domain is SQTIHQWPATLVQPVGSPLSLECTVEGTSNPNLYWYRQAAGRGLQLLFYSVGIGQISSEVPQNLSASRPQDRQFILSSKKLLLSDSGFYLCAWSEGQGPNYGYTFGSGTRLTVV.

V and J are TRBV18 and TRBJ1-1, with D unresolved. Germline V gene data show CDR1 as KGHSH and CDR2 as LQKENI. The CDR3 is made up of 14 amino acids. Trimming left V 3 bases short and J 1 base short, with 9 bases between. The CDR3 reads CASSPTRQNTEAFF. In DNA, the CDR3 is TGTGCCAGCTCACCCACCCGGCAGAACACTGAAGCTTTCTTT. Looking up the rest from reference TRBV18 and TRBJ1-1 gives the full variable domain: NAGVMQNPRHLVRRRGQEARLRCSPMKGHSHVYWYRQLPEEGLKFMVYLQKENIIDESGMPKERFSAEFPKEGPSILRIQQVVRGDSAAYFCASSPTRQNTEAFFGQGTRLTVV.

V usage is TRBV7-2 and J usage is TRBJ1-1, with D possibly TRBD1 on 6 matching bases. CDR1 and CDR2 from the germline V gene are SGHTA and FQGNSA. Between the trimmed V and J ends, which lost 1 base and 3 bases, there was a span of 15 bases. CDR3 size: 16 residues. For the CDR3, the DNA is TGTGCCAGCAGCTTAGTCCCAGGGGCGAGTGACACTGAAGCTTTCTTT. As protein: CASSLVPGASDTEAFF.

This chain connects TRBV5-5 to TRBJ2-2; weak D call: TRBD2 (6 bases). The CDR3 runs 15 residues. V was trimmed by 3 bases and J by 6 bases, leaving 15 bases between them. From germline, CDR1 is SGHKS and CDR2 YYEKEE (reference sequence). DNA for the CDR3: TGTGCCAGCAGCTGGGGGGAAGTTGGTCCCGGGGAGCTGTTTTTT. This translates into CASSWGEVGPGELFF. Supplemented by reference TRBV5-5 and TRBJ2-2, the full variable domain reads DAGVTQSPTHLIKTRGQQVTLRCSPISGHKSVSWYQQVLGQGPQFIFQYYEKEERGRGNFPDRFSARQFPNYSSELNVNALLLGDSALYLCASSWGEVGPGELFFGEGSRLTVL.

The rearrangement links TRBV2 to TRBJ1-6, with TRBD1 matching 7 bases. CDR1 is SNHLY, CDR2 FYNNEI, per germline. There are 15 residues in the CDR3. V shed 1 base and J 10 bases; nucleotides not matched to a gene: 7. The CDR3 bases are TGTGCCAGCAGTGAAGAAAGGGGGCGGATGTCACCCCTCCACTTT. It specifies CASSEERGRMSPLHF.

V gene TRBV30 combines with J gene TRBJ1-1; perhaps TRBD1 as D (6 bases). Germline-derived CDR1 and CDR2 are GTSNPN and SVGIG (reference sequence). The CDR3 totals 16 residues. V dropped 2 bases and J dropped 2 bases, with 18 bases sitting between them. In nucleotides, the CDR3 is TGTGCCTGGAGTCCGAGGGGGTGGACGGATAACACTGAAGCTTTCTTT. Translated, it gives CAWSPRGWTDNTEAFF.

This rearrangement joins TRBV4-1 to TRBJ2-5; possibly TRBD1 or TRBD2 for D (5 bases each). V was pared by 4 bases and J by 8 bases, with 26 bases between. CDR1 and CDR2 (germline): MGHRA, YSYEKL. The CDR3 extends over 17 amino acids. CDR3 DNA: TGCGCCAGCAGCCCCAGGCAGCTCGGGGCAGCCCAAACCACCCAGTACTTC. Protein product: CASSPRQLGAAQTTQYF.

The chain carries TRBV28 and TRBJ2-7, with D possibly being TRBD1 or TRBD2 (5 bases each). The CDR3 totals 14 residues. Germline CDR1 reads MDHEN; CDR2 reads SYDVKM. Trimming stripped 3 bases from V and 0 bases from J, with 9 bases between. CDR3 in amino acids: CASSFPGSSYEQYF. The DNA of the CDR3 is TGTGCCAGCAGTTTCCCAGGGAGCTCCTACGAGCAGTACTTC. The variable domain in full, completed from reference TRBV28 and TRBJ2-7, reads DVKVTQSSRYLVKRTGEKVFLECVQDMDHENMFWYRQDPGLGLRLIYFSYDVKMKEKGDIPEGYSVSREKKERFSLILESASTNQTSMYLCASSFPGSSYEQYFGPGTRLTVT.

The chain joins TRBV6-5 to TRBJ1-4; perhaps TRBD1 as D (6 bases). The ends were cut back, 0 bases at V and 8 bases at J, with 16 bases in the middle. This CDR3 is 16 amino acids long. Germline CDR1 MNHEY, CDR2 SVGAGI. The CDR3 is CASSYSVGGVGEKLFF. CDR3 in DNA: TGTGCCAGCAGTTACTCGGTGGGGGGCGTCGGGGAAAAACTGTTTTTT.

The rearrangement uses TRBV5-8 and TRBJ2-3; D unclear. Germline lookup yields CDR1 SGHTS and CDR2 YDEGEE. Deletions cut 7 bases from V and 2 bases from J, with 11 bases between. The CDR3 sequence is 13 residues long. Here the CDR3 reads CASFKRATDTQYF. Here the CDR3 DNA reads TGTGCCAGCTTTAAGCGAGCCACAGATACGCAGTATTTT.

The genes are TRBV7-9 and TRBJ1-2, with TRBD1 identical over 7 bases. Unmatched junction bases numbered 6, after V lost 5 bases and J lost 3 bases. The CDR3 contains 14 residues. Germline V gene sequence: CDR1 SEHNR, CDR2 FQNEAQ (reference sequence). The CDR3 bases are TGTGCCAGCAGCAGACAGGGAATCGACTATGGCTACACCTTC. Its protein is CASSRQGIDYGYTF. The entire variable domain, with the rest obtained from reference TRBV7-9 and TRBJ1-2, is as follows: DTGVSQNPRHKITKRGQNVTFRCDPISEHNRLYWYRQTLGQGPEFLTYFQNEAQLEKSRLLSDRFSAERPKGSFSTLEIQRTEQGDSAMYLCASSRQGIDYGYTFGSGTRLTVV.

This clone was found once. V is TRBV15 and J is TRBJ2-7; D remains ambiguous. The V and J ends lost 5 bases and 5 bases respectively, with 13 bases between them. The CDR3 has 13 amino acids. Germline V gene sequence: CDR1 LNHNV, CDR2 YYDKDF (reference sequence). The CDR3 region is CATSRFGPDEQYF. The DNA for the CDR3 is TGTGCCACCAGCCGTTTCGGCCCGGACGAGCAGTACTTC.

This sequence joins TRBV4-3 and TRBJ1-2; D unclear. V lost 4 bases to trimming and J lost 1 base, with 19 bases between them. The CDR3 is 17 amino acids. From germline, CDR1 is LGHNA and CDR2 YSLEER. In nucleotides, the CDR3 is TGCGCCAGCAGCCCTGGGTGGGCGGCCGAGATTAACTATGGCTACACCTTC. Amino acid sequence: CASSPGWAAEINYGYTF.

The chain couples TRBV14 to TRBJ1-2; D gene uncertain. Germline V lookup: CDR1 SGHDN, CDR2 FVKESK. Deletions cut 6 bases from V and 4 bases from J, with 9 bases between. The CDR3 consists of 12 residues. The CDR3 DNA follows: TGTGCCAGCAGTGCAGGCCCCTATGGCTACACCTTC. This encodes CASSAGPYGYTF.

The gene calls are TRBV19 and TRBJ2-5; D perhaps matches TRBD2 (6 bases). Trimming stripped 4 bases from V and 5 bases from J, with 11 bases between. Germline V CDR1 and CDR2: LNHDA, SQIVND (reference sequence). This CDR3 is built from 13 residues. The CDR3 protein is CASSTARGETQYF. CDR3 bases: TGTGCCAGTAGTACCGCACGGGGGGAGACCCAGTACTTC.